The clone carrying this T cell receptor beta chain was counted at least ten times. What it binds is not known. Germline CDR1 and CDR2: SGHTA and FQGNSA. V lost 5 bases and J 3 bases, leaving 11 bases between the germline ends. The CDR3 extends over 13 amino acids. Constant-segment primers served in 5'RACE that generated TCR alpha and TCR beta cDNA libraries bearing sample barcodes and UMIs. Using its own MiXCR run on the 5' RACE reads, TCRdb lists one record per CDR3 protein. The table has 30,000 to 45,000 distinct CDR3 sequences, roughly 11% seen once; the top ten hold 25% to 35%. The data originate from a study of T-cell memory formation after mild COVID-19. At the level of the study: Among the donors, TCR clusters were largely specific to each donor.

Regarding the study as a whole: Balance between CD4 and CD8 was seen in clones contracting day 15 to 85, and a CD4+ lean was seen in later expanders.

This clonotype was obtained from a man younger than 35 who had mild COVID-19 (a few samples of this study predate the infection). Cell type and time point are not known. This sequence joins TRBV7-2 and TRBJ2-7; D call uncertain. Sequencing input: PBMCs or a T cell subset sorted from them (not recorded which). This chain's CDR3 is CASSLQVDYEQYF. CDR3 coding DNA: TGTGCCAGCAGCCTACAAGTGGACTACGAGCAGTACTTC.